This T cell receptor beta chain was profiled in a study of control samples from healthy donors and cancer patients. The CDR3 consists of 18 residues. V lost 4 bases, J lost 7 bases, and 20 bases stayed unmatched. Germline loops: CDR1 LGHDT, CDR2 YNNKEL (reference sequence). Repertoires were generated with immunoSEQ multiplex PCR, while TCRdb's copy carries only in-frame clones and drops some. The sample lists 120,000 or so clones; 93% were seen once. The chain combines TRBV3-1 (or the pseudogene TRBV3-2) with TRBJ2-7; 9 positions agree with TRBD1. The origin of this receptor is a middle-aged man with head and neck cancer. The specimen was PBMCs. CDR3 in DNA: TGTGCCAGCAGCCGAACAACCCTTCCTCTCGGGACAGGGCAGGAGCAGTACTTC. Its protein is CASSRTTLPLGTGQEQYF.